Listed below are T cell receptor beta chains from one sample, sequenced in a study. TCRdb used MiXCR to reprocess the RT-PCR reads, holding one entry per CDR3 protein. The sample carries more than 550,000 distinct CDR3 sequences, over 12% recorded once. Sequencing was carried out using memory CD4+ T cells from blood. These receptors originate from a female donor in good health, serving as a healthy control. Both conserved end residues are part of each CDR3. Fields, in order: clone size, J gene, D gene, V gene, CDR3 DNA, CDR3 protein. A D gene is named only where the DNA matches it firmly. A clone size is listed for some rows: how often the clone was seen (once, few, many), or a class if it is expanded.

clone size: .; J gene: TRBJ2-1; D gene: TRBD2; V gene: TRBV4-3; CDR3 DNA: TGCGCCAGCAGCCAAACAGGAGGACTAGCGGTATACAATGAGCAGTTCTTC; CDR3 protein: CASSQTGGLAVYNEQFF
clone size: few; J gene: TRBJ2-5; D gene: .; V gene: TRBV5-4; CDR3 DNA: TGTGCCAGCAGCCTGACAGGATATGAGACCCAGTACTTC; CDR3 protein: CASSLTGYETQYF
clone size: .; J gene: TRBJ2-3; D gene: TRBD1; V gene: TRBV5-5; CDR3 DNA: TGTGCCAGCAGCTTGGAGAGGACAGGGGGCACAGATACGCAGTATTTT; CDR3 protein: CASSLERTGGTDTQYF
clone size: .; J gene: TRBJ2-1; D gene: TRBD2; V gene: TRBV25-1; CDR3 DNA: TGTGCCAGCAGTAGCGGGGGGGCCTTTGAGCAGTTCTTC; CDR3 protein: CASSSGGAFEQFF
clone size: .; J gene: TRBJ2-1; D gene: .; V gene: TRBV20-1; CDR3 DNA: TGCAGTGCTAGAGTGGGTAGCGGCCAGGCTTACAATGAGCAGTTCTTC; CDR3 protein: CSARVGSGQAYNEQFF
clone size: few; J gene: TRBJ2-2; D gene: .; V gene: TRBV7-3; CDR3 DNA: TGTGCCAGCAGTCTGACCCAGGGGGAGCTGTTTTTT; CDR3 protein: CASSLTQGELFF
clone size: few; J gene: TRBJ2-1; D gene: TRBD1; V gene: TRBV5-1; CDR3 DNA: TGCGCCAGCAGCTTGGCCGGGACAGGGATTTTGGTCTTC; CDR3 protein: CASSLAGTGILVF
clone size: .; J gene: TRBJ2-3; D gene: TRBD2; V gene: TRBV5-1; CDR3 DNA: TGCGCCAGCAGCCTCCGACTAGCGGGGAACCCAAGGGATACGCAGTATTTT; CDR3 protein: CASSLRLAGNPRDTQYF
clone size: few; J gene: TRBJ1-1; D gene: .; V gene: TRBV10-1; CDR3 DNA: TGCGCCAGCAGTGATTCCCGAGCCATGAACACTGAAGCTTTCTTT; CDR3 protein: CASSDSRAMNTEAFF
clone size: many; J gene: TRBJ1-2; D gene: .; V gene: TRBV10-3; CDR3 DNA: TGTGCCATCACCAATGTGGGACTGGATAACTATGGCTACACCTTC; CDR3 protein: CAITNVGLDNYGYTF
clone size: .; J gene: TRBJ2-7; D gene: .; V gene: TRBV28; CDR3 DNA: TGTGCCAGCAGTTTCAGGGCCTCCAGCTCCTACGAGCAGTACTTC; CDR3 protein: CASSFRASSSYEQYF
clone size: .; J gene: TRBJ2-5; D gene: TRBD2; V gene: TRBV7-2; CDR3 DNA: TGTGCCAGCAGCTTAAGCGGGGCGCATCCGACCCAGTACTTC; CDR3 protein: CASSLSGAHPTQYF
clone size: few; J gene: TRBJ2-3; D gene: .; V gene: TRBV27; CDR3 DNA: TGTGCCAGCAGTTACAGGAGGCCTAGCACAGATACGCAGTATTTT; CDR3 protein: CASSYRRPSTDTQYF
clone size: .; J gene: TRBJ1-4; D gene: .; V gene: TRBV6-5; CDR3 DNA: TGTGCCAGCAGGCAGAGCGGAAAACTGTTTTTT; CDR3 protein: CASRQSGKLFF